This TCR beta chain is drawn from a study of T cell changes during pregnancy in multiple sclerosis. Sequencing was performed with immunoSEQ multiplex PCR; in TCRdb, only in-frame clones are kept and a portion is missing. The sample contains roughly 38,000 clones, roughly 90% of which appear only once. J was trimmed by 3 bases and V by 5 bases; bases with no gene match: 15. In germline, CDR1 is SGDLS, CDR2 YYNGEE. The CDR3 loop spans 18 amino acids. The sequence derives from a female donor with multiple sclerosis, enrolled in a pregnancy study. The input for sequencing was CD8+ T cells from peripheral blood mononuclear cells, taken before pregnancy. This chain connects TRBV9 to TRBJ2-2; 8 bases align to TRBD2. The CDR3 is CASSSTSAGASYTGELFF. The CDR3 DNA follows: TGTGCCAGCAGTTCTACCTCAGCGGGGGCCTCCTACACCGGGGAGCTGTTTTTT.